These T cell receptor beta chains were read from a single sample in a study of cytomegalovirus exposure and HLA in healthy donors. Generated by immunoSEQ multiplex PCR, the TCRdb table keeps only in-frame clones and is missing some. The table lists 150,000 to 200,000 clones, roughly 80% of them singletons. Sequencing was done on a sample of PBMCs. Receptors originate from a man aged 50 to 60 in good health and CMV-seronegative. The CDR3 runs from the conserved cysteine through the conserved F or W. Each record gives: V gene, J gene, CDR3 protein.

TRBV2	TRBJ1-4	CASSQAGGKLFF
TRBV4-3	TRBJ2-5	CASSQGNRQGAGTQYF
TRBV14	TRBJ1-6	CASSQDPLSPPLHF
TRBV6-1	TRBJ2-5	CASSEAGGGVQETQYF
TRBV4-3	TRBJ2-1	CASSQYENEQFF
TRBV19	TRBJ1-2	CASSIRDRSGYTF
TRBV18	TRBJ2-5	CASSPGLAGGETQYF
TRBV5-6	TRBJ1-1	CATPPLGGRRGLTEAFF
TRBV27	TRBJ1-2	CASSLYTGTGGLGYTF
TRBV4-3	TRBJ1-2	CASSQDVLQGSYTF